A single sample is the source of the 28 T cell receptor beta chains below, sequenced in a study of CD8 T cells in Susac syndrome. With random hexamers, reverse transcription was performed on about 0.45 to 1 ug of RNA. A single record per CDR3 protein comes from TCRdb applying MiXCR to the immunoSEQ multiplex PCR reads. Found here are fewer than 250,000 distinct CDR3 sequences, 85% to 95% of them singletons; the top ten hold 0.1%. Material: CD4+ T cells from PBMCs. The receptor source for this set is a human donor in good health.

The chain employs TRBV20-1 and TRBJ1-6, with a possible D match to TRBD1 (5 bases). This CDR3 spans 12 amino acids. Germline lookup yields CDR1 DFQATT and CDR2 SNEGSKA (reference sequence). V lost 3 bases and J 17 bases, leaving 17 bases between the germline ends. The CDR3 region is CSARVTGRFFHF. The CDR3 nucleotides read TGCAGTGCTAGGGTAACGGGACGCTTCTTCCACTTT.

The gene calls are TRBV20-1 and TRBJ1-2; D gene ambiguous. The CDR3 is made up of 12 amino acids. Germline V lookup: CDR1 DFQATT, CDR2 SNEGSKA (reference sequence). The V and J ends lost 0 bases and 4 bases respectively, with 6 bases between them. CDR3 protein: CSARDVGYGYTF. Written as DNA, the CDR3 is TGCAGTGCTAGAGATGTGGGCTATGGCTACACCTTC.

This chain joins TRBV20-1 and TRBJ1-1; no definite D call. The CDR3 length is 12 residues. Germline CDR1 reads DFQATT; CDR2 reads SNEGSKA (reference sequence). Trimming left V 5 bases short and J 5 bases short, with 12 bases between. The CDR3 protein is CSARRGGTEAFF. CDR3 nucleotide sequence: TGCAGTGCTCGGCGGGGAGGGACTGAAGCTTTCTTT.

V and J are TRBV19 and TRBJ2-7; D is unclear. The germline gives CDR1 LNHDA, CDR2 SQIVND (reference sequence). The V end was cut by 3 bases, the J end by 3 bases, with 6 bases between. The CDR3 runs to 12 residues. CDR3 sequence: CASSMWGYEQYF. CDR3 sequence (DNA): TGTGCCAGTAGTATGTGGGGCTACGAGCAGTACTTC.

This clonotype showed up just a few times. CDR3 nucleotide sequence: TGTGCCAGCAGCTTGGACGGATATAGCAATCAGCCCCAGCATTTT. Translated, it gives CASSLDGYSNQPQHF. The chain employs TRBV5-5 and TRBJ1-5; D uncertain. Trimming took 0 bases from V and 0 from J, leaving 7 bases between them. Per the germline V gene, CDR1 is SGHKS and CDR2 is YYEKEE (reference sequence). The CDR3 runs 15 residues.

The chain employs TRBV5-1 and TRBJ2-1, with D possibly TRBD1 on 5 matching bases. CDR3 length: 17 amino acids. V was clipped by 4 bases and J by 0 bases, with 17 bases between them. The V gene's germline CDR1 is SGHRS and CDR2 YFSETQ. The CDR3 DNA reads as TGCGCCAGCAGCCCCCTGCGACAGTTCGCCTCCTACAATGAGCAGTTCTTC. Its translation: CASSPLRQFASYNEQFF.

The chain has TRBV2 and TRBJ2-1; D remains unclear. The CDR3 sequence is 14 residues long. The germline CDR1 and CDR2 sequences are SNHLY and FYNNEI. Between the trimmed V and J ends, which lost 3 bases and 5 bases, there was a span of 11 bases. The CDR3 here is CASSDWSQNNEQFF. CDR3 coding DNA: TGTGCCAGCAGTGATTGGAGCCAGAACAATGAGCAGTTCTTC.

The CDR3: CSAPGQKGTPIYF. In nucleotides, the CDR3 is TGCAGTGCCCCGGGACAAAAGGGGACACCCATATATTTT. The chain employs TRBV20-1 and TRBJ1-3; possibly TRBD1 for D (6 bases). In germline, CDR1 is DFQATT, CDR2 SNEGSKA (reference sequence). Trimming took off 6 bases at V and 11 bases at J, with 20 bases between the two ends. CDR3 length: 13 residues.

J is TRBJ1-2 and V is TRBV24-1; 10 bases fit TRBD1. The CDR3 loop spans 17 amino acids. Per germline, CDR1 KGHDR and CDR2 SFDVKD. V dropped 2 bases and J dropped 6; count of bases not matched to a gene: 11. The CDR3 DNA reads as TGTGCCACCAGTGATTCAGCCCCGGGACAGGGGTATCATGGCTACACCTTC. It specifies CATSDSAPGQGYHGYTF.

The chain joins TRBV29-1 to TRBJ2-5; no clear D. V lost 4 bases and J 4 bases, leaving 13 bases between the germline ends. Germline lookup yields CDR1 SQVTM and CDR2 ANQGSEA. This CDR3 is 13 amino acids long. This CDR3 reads CSVARFDRETQYF. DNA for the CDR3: TGCAGCGTTGCCAGGTTTGATAGAGAGACCCAGTACTTC.

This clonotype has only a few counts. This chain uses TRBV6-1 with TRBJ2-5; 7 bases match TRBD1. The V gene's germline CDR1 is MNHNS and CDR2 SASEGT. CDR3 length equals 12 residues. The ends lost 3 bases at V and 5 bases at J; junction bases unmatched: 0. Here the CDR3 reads CASSETGETQYF. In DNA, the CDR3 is TGTGCCAGCAGTGAGACAGGGGAGACCCAGTACTTC.

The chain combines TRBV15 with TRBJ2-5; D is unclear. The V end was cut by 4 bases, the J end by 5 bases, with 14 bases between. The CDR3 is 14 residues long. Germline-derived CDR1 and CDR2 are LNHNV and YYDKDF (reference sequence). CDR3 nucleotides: TGTGCCACCAGCACCCCCTTGGTATCGGAGACCCAGTACTTC. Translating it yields CATSTPLVSETQYF.

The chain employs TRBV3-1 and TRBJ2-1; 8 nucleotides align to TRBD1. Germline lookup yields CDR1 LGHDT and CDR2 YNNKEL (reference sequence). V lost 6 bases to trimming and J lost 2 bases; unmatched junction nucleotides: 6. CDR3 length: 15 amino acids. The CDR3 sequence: CASRQGAKAYNEQFF. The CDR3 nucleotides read TGTGCCAGCAGGCAGGGGGCCAAGGCCTACAATGAGCAGTTCTTC.

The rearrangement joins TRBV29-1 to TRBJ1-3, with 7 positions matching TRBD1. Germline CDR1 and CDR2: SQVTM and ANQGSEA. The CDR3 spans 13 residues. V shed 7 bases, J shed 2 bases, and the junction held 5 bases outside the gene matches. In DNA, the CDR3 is TGCAGCGCCGACACAGGGGCTGGAAACACCATATATTTT. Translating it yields CSADTGAGNTIYF.

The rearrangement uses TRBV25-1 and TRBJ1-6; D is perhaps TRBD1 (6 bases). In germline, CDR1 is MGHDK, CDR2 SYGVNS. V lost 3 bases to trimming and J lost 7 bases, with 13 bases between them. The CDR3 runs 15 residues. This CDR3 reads CASSETGRKNSPLHF. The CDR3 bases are TGTGCCAGCAGTGAGACAGGACGGAAGAATTCACCCCTCCACTTT.

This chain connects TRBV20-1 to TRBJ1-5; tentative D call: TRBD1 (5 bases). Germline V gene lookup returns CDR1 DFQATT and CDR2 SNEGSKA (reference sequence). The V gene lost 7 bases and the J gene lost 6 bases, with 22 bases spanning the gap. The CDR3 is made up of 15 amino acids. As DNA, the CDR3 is TGCAGTGTGTCTAATATAGTGGTTGGGGGTCAGCCCCAGCATTTT. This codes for CSVSNIVVGGQPQHF.

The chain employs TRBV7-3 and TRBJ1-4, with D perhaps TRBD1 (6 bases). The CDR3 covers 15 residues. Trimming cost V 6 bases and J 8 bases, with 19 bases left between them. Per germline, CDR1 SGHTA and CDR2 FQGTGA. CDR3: CASSPGQTSWEKLFF. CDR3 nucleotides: TGTGCCAGCAGTCCCGGACAGACCTCTTGGGAAAAACTGTTTTTT.

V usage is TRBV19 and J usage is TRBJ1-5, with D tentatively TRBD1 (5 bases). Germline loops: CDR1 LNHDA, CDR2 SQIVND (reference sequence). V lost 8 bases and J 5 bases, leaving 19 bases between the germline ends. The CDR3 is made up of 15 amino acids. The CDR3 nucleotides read TGTGCCAGTTCCCCTAGACAGAGGGGATATCAGCCCCAGCATTTT. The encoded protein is CASSPRQRGYQPQHF. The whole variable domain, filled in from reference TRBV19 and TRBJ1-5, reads DGGITQSPKYLFRKEGQNVTLSCEQNLNHDAMYWYRQDPGQGLRLIYYSQIVNDFQKGDIAEGYSVSREKKESFPLTVTSAQKNPTAFYLCASSPRQRGYQPQHFGDGTRLSIL.

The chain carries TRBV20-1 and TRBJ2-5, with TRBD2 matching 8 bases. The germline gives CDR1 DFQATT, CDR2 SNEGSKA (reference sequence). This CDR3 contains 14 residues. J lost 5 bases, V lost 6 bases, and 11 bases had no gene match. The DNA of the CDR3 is TGCAGTGCCGGGGGGGCCGGGAATGGGGAGACCCAGTACTTC. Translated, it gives CSAGGAGNGETQYF.

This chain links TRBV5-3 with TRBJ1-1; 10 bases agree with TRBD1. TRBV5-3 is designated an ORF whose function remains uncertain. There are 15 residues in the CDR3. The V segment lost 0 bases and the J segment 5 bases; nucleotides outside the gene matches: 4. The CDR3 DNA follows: TGTGCCAGAAGCTTGGGACAGGGGGCACGGACTGAAGCTTTCTTT. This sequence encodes CARSLGQGARTEAFF.

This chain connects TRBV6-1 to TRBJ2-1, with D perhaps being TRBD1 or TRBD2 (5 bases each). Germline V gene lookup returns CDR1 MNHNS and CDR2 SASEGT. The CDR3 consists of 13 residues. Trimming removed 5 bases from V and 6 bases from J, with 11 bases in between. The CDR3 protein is CASSKGPGNEQFF. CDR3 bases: TGTGCCAGCAGTAAGGGACCTGGCAATGAGCAGTTCTTC.

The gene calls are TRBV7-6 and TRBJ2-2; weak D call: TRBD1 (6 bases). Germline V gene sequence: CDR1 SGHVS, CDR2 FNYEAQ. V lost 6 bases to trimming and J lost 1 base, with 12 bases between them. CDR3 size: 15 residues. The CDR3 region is CASSPGHLNTGELFF. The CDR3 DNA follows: TGTGCCAGCAGTCCGGGACATTTGAACACCGGGGAGCTGTTTTTT.

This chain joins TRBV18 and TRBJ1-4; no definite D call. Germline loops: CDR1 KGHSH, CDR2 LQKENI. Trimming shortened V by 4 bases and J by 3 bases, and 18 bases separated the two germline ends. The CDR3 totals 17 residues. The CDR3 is CASSQTSVGVPNEKLFF. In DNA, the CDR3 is TGTGCCAGCTCACAGACCTCGGTTGGTGTCCCTAATGAAAAACTGTTTTTT.

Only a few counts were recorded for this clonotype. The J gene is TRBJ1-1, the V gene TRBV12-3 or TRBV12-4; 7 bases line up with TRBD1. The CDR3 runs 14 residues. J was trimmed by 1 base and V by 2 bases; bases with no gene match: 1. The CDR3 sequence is CASSLRTGNTEAFF. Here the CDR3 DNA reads TGTGCCAGCAGTTTACGGACAGGGAACACTGAAGCTTTCTTT.

CDR3 region: CSARATTGGNQPQHF. The CDR3 DNA is TGCAGTGCTAGAGCTACCACAGGGGGGAATCAGCCCCAGCATTTT. V and J are TRBV20-1 and TRBJ1-5; TRBD1 matches at 8 bases. Germline values: CDR1 DFQATT, CDR2 SNEGSKA (reference sequence). The CDR3 is 15 amino acids. The V segment lost 1 base and the J segment 4 bases; nucleotides outside the gene matches: 6.

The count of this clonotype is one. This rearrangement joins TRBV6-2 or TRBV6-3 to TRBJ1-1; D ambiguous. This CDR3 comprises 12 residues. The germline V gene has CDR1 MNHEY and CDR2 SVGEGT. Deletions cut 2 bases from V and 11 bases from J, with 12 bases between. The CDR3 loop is CASSYKASVAFF. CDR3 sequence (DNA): TGTGCCAGCAGTTACAAAGCCTCCGTCGCTTTCTTT.

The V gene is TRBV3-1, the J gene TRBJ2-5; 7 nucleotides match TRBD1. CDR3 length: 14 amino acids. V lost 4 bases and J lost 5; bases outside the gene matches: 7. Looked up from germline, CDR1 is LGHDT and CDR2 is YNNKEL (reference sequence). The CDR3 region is CASSPDRLKETQYF. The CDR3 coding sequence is TGTGCCAGCAGCCCGGACAGGCTGAAGGAGACCCAGTACTTC.

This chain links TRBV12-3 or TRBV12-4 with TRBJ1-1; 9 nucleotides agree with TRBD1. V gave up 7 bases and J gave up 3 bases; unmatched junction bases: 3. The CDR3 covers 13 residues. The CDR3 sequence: CASTRDRDTEAFF. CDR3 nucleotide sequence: TGTGCCAGCACTCGGGACAGGGACACTGAAGCTTTCTTT.